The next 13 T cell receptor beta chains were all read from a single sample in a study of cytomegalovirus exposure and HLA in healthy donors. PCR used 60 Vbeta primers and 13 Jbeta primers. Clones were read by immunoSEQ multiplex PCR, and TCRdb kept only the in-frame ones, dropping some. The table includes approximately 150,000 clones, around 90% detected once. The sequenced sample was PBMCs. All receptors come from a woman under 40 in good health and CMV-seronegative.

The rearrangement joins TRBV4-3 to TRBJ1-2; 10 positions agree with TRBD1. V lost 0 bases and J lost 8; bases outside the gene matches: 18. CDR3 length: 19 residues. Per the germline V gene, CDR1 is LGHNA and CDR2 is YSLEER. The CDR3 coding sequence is TGCGCCAGCAGCCAAGAGGCAGACAGGGGGCAACCCCTTTCGAGGGGCTACACCTTC. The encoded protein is CASSQEADRGQPLSRGYTF.

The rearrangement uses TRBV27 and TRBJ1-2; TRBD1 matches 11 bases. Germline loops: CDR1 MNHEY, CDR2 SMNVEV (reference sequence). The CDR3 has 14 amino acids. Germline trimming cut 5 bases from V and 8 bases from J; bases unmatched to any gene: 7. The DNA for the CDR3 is TGTGCCAGCAGTCCAGGACAGGGGGCCGAGGGCTACACCTTC. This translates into CASSPGQGAEGYTF.

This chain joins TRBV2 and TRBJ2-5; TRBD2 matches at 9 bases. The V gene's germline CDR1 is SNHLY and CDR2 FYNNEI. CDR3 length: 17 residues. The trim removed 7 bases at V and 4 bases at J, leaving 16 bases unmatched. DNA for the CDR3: TGTGCCAGCACCTACTTTGGTGTAGCGGGAGTTGGAGAGACCCAGTACTTC. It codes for CASTYFGVAGVGETQYF.

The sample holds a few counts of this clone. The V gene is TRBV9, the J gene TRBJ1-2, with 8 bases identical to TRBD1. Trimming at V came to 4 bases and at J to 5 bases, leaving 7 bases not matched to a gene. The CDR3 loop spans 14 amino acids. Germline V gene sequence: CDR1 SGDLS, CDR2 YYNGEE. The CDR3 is CASSKGQGTYGYTF. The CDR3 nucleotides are TGTGCCAGCAGCAAAGGACAGGGCACATATGGCTACACCTTC.

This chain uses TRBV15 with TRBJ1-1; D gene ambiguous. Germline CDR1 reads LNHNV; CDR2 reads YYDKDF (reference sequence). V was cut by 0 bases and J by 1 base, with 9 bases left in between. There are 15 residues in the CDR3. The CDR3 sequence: CATSRDQAGNTEAFF. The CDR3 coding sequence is TGTGCCACCAGCAGAGATCAAGCAGGGAACACTGAAGCTTTCTTT.

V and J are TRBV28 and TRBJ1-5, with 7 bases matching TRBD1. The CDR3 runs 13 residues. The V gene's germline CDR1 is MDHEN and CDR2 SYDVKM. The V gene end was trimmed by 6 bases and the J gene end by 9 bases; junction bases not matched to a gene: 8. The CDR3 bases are TGTGCCAGCAGAGCCACAGGGGAAGGGCCCCAGCATTTT. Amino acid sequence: CASRATGEGPQHF.

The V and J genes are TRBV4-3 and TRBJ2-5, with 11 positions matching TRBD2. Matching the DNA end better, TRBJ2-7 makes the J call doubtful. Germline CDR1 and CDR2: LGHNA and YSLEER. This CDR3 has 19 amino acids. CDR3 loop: CASSQGLWLLAGDHYEQYF. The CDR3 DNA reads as TGCGCCAGCAGCCAAGGCCTCTGGTTACTAGCGGGGGACCACTACGAGCAGTACTTC.

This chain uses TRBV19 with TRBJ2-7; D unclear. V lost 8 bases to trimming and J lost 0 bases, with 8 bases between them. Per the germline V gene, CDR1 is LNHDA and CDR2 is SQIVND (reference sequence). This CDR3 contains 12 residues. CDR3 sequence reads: CASLSPSYEQYF. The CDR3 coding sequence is TGTGCCAGTCTCTCCCCCTCCTACGAGCAGTACTTC.

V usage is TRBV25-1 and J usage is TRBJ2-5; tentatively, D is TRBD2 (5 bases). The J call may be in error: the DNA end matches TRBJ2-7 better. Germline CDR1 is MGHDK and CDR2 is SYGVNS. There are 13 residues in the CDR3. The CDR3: CASSATTQYEQYF. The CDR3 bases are TGTGCCAGCAGTGCGACTACCCAATACGAGCAGTACTTC.

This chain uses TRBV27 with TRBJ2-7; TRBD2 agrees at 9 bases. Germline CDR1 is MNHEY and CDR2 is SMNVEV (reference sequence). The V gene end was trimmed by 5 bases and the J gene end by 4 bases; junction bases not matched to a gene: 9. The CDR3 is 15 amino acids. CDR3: CASSAAGTSRYEQYF. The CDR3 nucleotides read TGTGCCAGCAGTGCCGCCGGGACTAGCCGATACGAGCAGTACTTC.

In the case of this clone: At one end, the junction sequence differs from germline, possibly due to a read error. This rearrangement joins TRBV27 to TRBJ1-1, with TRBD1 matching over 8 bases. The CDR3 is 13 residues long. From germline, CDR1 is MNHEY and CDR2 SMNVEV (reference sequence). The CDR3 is CASSLSTGGGSVF. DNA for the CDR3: TGTGCCAGCAGTTTATCCACAGGGGGGGGTAGCGTCTTT.

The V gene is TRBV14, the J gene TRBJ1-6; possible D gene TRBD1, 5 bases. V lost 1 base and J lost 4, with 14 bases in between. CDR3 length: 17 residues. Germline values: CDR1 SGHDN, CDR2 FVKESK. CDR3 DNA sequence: TGTGCCAGCAGCCAAGTCGACGGCAGGGTTTATAATTCACCCCTCCACTTT. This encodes CASSQVDGRVYNSPLHF.

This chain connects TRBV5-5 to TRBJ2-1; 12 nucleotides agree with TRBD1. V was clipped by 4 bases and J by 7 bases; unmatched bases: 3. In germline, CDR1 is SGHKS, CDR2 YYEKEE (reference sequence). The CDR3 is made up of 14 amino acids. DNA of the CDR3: TGTGCCAGCAGCCCGGGACAGGGGGCGAATGAGCAGTTCTTC. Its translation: CASSPGQGANEQFF.